The 24 T cell receptor beta chains reported below all come from one sample, sequenced in a study of blood T cell repertoires in COVID-19. Clones were read by immunoSEQ multiplex PCR, and TCRdb kept only the in-frame ones, dropping some. The repertoire has about 170,000 clones, about 80% of them found once; the top ten carry under 3%. The specimen sequenced was peripheral blood. The receptors shown here come from a human donor with acute or convalescent COVID-19. The donor label of this sample is uncertain.

This clone came up a few times. This chain links TRBV4-1 with TRBJ1-5, with 10 bases fitting TRBD1. The CDR3 has 15 residues. CDR1 and CDR2 from the germline V gene are MGHRA and YSYEKL. The V gene end was trimmed by 3 bases and the J gene end by 1 base; junction bases not matched to a gene: 0. CDR3 protein: CASSQGQGSNQPQHF. The CDR3 coding sequence is TGCGCCAGCAGCCAGGGACAGGGGAGCAATCAGCCCCAGCATTTT.

The chain recombines TRBV7-2 with TRBJ1-5; D is uncertain. CDR1 is SGHTA and CDR2 is FQGNSA in the germline V gene. Trimming stripped 1 base from V and 4 bases from J, with 11 bases between. The CDR3 extends over 15 amino acids. The CDR3 DNA follows: TGTGCCAGCAGCTTAGAGCGGGGATGGAATCAGCCCCAGCATTTT. Its protein is CASSLERGWNQPQHF.

The sample holds a few counts of this clone. The rearrangement uses TRBV11-1 and TRBJ2-7; D might be TRBD2 (5 bases). The germline V and J ends were trimmed by 3 bases and 1 base, with 13 bases remaining between them. The V gene's germline CDR1 is SGHAT and CDR2 FQDESV (reference sequence). CDR3 size: 15 residues. In DNA form, the CDR3 reads TGTGCCAGCAGCTTGGGAGTGGCGGGTTCCTACGAGCAGTACTTC. Protein: CASSLGVAGSYEQYF.

This clone was seen a handful of times. The V call is TRBV27, the J call TRBJ1-2; D is perhaps TRBD1 (6 bases). V was trimmed by 2 bases and J by 5 bases, leaving 18 bases between them. In germline, CDR1 is MNHEY, CDR2 SMNVEV (reference sequence). CDR3 size: 16 residues. The CDR3, as DNA: TGTGCCAGCAGTTTAACGCAGGGGATGTATGGGTATGGCTACACCTTC. It specifies CASSLTQGMYGYGYTF.

The gene calls are TRBV2 and TRBJ2-5, with D tentatively TRBD1 (6 bases). The germline V gene encodes CDR1 SNHLY and CDR2 FYNNEI. The CDR3 totals 16 residues. V was clipped by 5 bases and J by 4 bases, with 20 bases between them. This chain's CDR3 is CASSKSGTRPPETQYF. The CDR3 nucleotides read TGTGCCAGCAGTAAATCCGGGACACGTCCGCCAGAGACCCAGTACTTC.

This clone occurred once. V gene TRBV30 combines with J gene TRBJ1-2, with D perhaps TRBD1 (6 bases). V was trimmed by 3 bases and J by 5 bases, leaving 7 bases between them. The germline gives CDR1 GTSNPN, CDR2 SVGIG (reference sequence). The CDR3 length is 11 residues. The CDR3 bases are TGTGCCTGGAGACAGGGATATGGCTACACCTTC. Translating it yields CAWRQGYGYTF.

This chain joins TRBV27 and TRBJ2-7; tentative D call: TRBD2 (5 bases). The CDR3 runs 11 residues. Trimming pared 6 bases from V and 6 bases from J, leaving 9 bases between. Germline lookup yields CDR1 MNHEY and CDR2 SMNVEV (reference sequence). The CDR3 DNA follows: TGTGCCAGCAGCAGGAGGCTCGAGCAGTACTTC. Translated, it gives CASSRRLEQYF.

This clone occurred a few times. This chain connects TRBV7-7 to TRBJ2-3; 8 bases fit TRBD1. V was clipped by 5 bases and J by 2 bases; unmatched bases: 3. This CDR3 has 14 residues. Germline CDR1 SSHAT, CDR2 FNYEAQ (reference sequence). CDR3 DNA: TGTGCCAGCAGCCAGACAGGGGTCACAGATACGCAGTATTTT. Translated, it gives CASSQTGVTDTQYF.

This rearrangement joins TRBV12-3 or TRBV12-4 to TRBJ2-1, with 14 bases fitting TRBD2. This CDR3 region has 13 residues. V dropped 9 bases and J dropped 10; count of bases not matched to a gene: 5. The CDR3 spells CASGTSGGREQFF. In DNA, the CDR3 is TGTGCCAGTGGGACTAGCGGGGGAAGAGAGCAGTTCTTC.

Only one count was recorded for this clone. This rearrangement joins TRBV7-9 to TRBJ1-5; 8 nucleotides line up with TRBD1. This CDR3 comprises 17 residues. V dropped 5 bases and J dropped 5; count of bases not matched to a gene: 14. Germline loops: CDR1 SEHNR, CDR2 FQNEAQ (reference sequence). The CDR3 reads CASSAGQGAGTDQPQHF. The CDR3 region has the DNA TGTGCCAGCAGCGCAGGACAGGGTGCCGGTACAGATCAGCCCCAGCATTTT.

V and J are TRBV11-3 and TRBJ2-3; D is unresolved. Per germline, CDR1 SGHNT and CDR2 YENEEA. The CDR3 loop spans 12 amino acids. V dropped 5 bases and J dropped 1 base, with 4 bases sitting between them. The CDR3 DNA follows: TGTGCCAGCAGCCTCGGCACAGATACGCAGTATTTT. Residues: CASSLGTDTQYF.

This chain joins TRBV5-1 and TRBJ2-7, with 8 bases that match TRBD1. The CDR3 has 14 amino acids. Germline V gives CDR1 SGHRS, CDR2 YFSETQ. The trim removed 4 bases at V and 4 bases at J, leaving 7 bases unmatched. The CDR3: CASSEGQALYEQYF. The CDR3 DNA is TGCGCCAGCAGCGAGGGACAGGCGCTATACGAGCAGTACTTC.

The chain combines TRBV4-2 with TRBJ2-3; 9 bases are shared with TRBD2. V was pared by 0 bases and J by 2 bases, with 6 bases of the junction left unmatched. Germline V gene sequence: CDR1 LGHNA, CDR2 YNFKEQ. This CDR3 spans 17 amino acids. The CDR3 DNA reads as TGTGCCAGCAGCCAAGAGTGGCTAGCGGGGAACACAGATACGCAGTATTTT. Encoded protein: CASSQEWLAGNTDTQYF.

The chain recombines TRBV5-4 with TRBJ2-7; 7 nucleotides agree with TRBD2. Germline CDR1 SGHNT, CDR2 YYREEE (reference sequence). The CDR3 runs 15 residues. J gave up 5 bases and V 3 bases, and 11 bases lay outside the gene matches. Here the CDR3 reads CASSSSPRGGDEQYF. The CDR3 bases are TGTGCCAGCAGCTCGTCCCCTCGGGGAGGGGACGAGCAGTACTTC.

The V and J genes are TRBV12-1 and TRBJ2-1; TRBD2, as called in the table, went unchecked against the DNA. TRBV12-1 is designated a pseudogene. The CDR3 loop spans 15 amino acids. The CDR3 is CASAVTSFTYNEQFF. For the CDR3, the DNA is TGTGCCAGCGCGGTGACTAGCTTCACCTACAATGAGCAGTTCTTC.

This clone was recorded once. This chain links TRBV20-1 with TRBJ2-1; 7 nucleotides match TRBD2. The CDR3 length is 11 residues. Trimming removed 3 bases from V and 7 bases from J; junction bases left unmatched: 0. Germline values: CDR1 DFQATT, CDR2 SNEGSKA (reference sequence). For the CDR3, the DNA is TGCAGTGCTAGGCGGGAGAATGAGCAGTTCTTC. It is translated as CSARRENEQFF.

The chain has TRBV2 and TRBJ2-7, with TRBD1 matching over 9 bases. With V trimmed by 10 bases and J by 4 bases, 8 bases remained unmatched. CDR3 length: 13 residues. CDR1 SNHLY and CDR2 FYNNEI come from the germline V gene. CDR3 nucleotides: TGTGCCACCTCTAGACAGGGGGGATACGAGCAGTACTTC. It yields the protein CATSRQGGYEQYF.

This chain joins TRBV29-1 and TRBJ2-6; D might be TRBD1 (6 bases). V lost 5 bases and J lost 2, with 7 bases in between. From germline, CDR1 is SQVTM and CDR2 ANQGSEA. This CDR3 region has 13 residues. Here the CDR3 DNA reads TGCAGCGTTACAGGGACTGGGGCCAACGTCCTGACTTTC. Translation gives CSVTGTGANVLTF.

The chain carries TRBV5-1 and TRBJ2-7; 8 nucleotides match TRBD2. Germline trimming cut 1 base from V and 3 bases from J; bases unmatched to any gene: 3. CDR3 length: 14 amino acids. Germline V lookup: CDR1 SGHRS, CDR2 YFSETQ. This CDR3 is CASSLIAGNYEQYF. The DNA for the CDR3 is TGCGCCAGCAGCTTGATAGCGGGGAACTACGAGCAGTACTTC.

The chain has TRBV6-5 and TRBJ2-7, with TRBD2 matching over 10 bases. Germline V gene sequence: CDR1 MNHEY, CDR2 SVGAGI. Trimming at V came to 11 bases and at J to 3 bases, leaving 7 bases not matched to a gene. There are 13 residues in the CDR3. The CDR3 loop reads CAGNLAGDYEQYF. The DNA of the CDR3 is TGTGCCGGTAACCTAGCGGGGGACTACGAGCAGTACTTC.

J is TRBJ2-5 and V is TRBV6-6; TRBD2 agrees at 8 bases. Trimming took 6 bases from V and 5 from J; bases not matched to a gene: 14. The V gene's germline CDR1 is MNHNY and CDR2 SVGAGI (reference sequence). The CDR3 is 16 residues long. The CDR3 sequence is CASRSSGGPEGETQYF. As DNA, the CDR3 is TGTGCCAGCAGGTCGAGCGGGGGACCGGAAGGGGAGACCCAGTACTTC.

The chain carries TRBV5-8 and TRBJ2-6; tentatively, D is TRBD1 (6 bases). The V gene's germline CDR1 is SGHTS and CDR2 YDEGEE. This CDR3 spans 15 amino acids. The ends were cut back, 0 bases at V and 2 bases at J, with 6 bases in the middle. The chain's CDR3 is CASSLDRAGANVLTF. CDR3 coding DNA: TGTGCCAGCAGCTTGGACAGGGCTGGGGCCAACGTCCTGACTTTC.

This chain connects TRBV11-2 to TRBJ2-1; TRBD1 matches at 7 bases. CDR1 and CDR2 (germline): SGHAT, FQNNGV. V lost 5 bases, J lost 9 bases, and 7 bases stayed unmatched. CDR3 length: 13 residues. CDR3 sequence (DNA): TGTGCCAGCAGCCCCACAGGGGTACTTGAGCAGTTCTTC. Its protein is CASSPTGVLEQFF.

The V call is TRBV6-6, the J call TRBJ1-5; 8 nucleotides align to TRBD1. V shed 6 bases, J shed 4 bases, and the junction held 8 bases outside the gene matches. CDR3 length equals 15 residues. Germline V CDR1 and CDR2: MNHNY, SVGAGI (reference sequence). The CDR3 bases are TGTGCCAGCAGCCCCGGGACAGGAGGGAATCAGCCCCAGCATTTT. Translated: CASSPGTGGNQPQHF.